This T cell receptor (beta chain) was captured in a study of human T cells and chemical hapten exposure. TCRdb re-called the RACE reads with MiXCR, one entry per CDR3 protein. Seen here are about 260,000 distinct CDR3 sequences, about 9% observed once, and the top ten hold over 2%. The CDR3 consists of 14 residues. Deletions cut 3 bases from V and 6 bases from J, with 15 bases between. Germline values: CDR1 DFQATT, CDR2 SNEGSKA (reference sequence). The time point was: pre-sensitization, week 0. Treatment defined: therapeutic diphenylcyclopropenone sensitization with weekly scalp DPC. The chain has TRBV20-1 and TRBJ2-1; TRBD2 is a possible D gene (5 bases). The sequence was obtained from a woman between 40 and 55 years old with alopecia areata. Some clones in this sample may be carry-over from other donors' samples. Sequencing used whole blood, obtained in connection with sensitization to the hapten diphenylcyclopropenone (DPC). The CDR3 DNA follows: TGCAGTGCTAGTAGTTGGACTGCCCTCAATGAGCAGTTCTTC. It codes for CSASSWTALNEQFF.